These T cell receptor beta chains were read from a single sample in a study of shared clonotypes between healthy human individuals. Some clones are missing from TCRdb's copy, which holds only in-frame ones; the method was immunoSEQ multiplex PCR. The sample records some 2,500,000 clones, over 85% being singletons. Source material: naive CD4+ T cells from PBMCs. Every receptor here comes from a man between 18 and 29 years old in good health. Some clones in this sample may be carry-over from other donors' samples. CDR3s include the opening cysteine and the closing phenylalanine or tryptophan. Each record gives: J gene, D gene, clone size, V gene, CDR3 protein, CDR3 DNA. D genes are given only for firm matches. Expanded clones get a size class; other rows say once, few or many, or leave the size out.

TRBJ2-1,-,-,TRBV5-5,CASSLVLSTLSEQFF,TGTGCCAGCAGCTTGGTTCTCAGTACTCTGTCTGAGCAGTTCTTC
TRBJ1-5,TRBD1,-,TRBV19,CASSPYPGTGDQPQHF,TGTGCCAGTAGTCCCTATCCAGGGACAGGGGACCAGCCCCAGCATTTT
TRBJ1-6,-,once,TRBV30,CAWSADRGDSPLHF,TGTGCCTGGAGTGCGGACAGAGGGGATTCACCCCTCCACTTT
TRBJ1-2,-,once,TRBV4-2,CASSQDPGLPDGYTF,TGTGCCAGCAGCCAAGACCCCGGGCTCCCCGATGGCTACACCTTC
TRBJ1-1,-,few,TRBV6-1,CASSEVPGKAFF,TGTGCCAGCAGTGAAGTTCCAGGGAAAGCTTTCTTT
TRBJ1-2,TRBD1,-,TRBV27,CASSFRDSDGYTF,TGTGCCAGCAGTTTCCGGGACAGTGATGGCTACACCTTC
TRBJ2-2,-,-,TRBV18,CASSPPGRDTGELFF,TGTGCCAGCTCACCACCGGGGCGGGACACCGGGGAGCTGTTTTTT
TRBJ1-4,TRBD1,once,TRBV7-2,CASSPTGANEKLFF,TGTGCCAGCAGTCCGACAGGGGCTAATGAAAAACTGTTTTTT
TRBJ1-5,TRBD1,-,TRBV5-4,CASSSGQGGNQPQHF,TGTGCCAGCAGCTCCGGACAGGGAGGCAATCAGCCCCAGCATTTT
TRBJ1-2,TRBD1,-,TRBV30,CACRRTFHRDSPNYGYTF,TGTGCCTGTCGGCGAACCTTCCACCGGGACAGCCCCAACTATGGCTACACCTTC
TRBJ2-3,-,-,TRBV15,CATSRERPISGLDTQYF,TGTGCCACCAGCAGAGAGCGGCCGATATCGGGGTTAGATACGCAGTATTTT
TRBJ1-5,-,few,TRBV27,CASRNLRSNSNQPQHF,TGTGCCAGCAGGAACCTCAGGAGCAATAGCAATCAGCCCCAGCATTTT
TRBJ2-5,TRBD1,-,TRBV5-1,CATRTGEGIRTQYF,TGCGCCACCAGGACAGGGGAAGGGATTAGGACCCAGTACTTC
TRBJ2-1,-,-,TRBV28,CASSFQGTYNEQFF,TGTGCCAGCAGTTTCCAGGGCACGTACAATGAGCAGTTCTTC
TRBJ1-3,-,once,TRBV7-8,CASSLEPRGATLGNTIYF,TGTGCCAGCAGCTTAGAGCCCCGGGGGGCCACGCTGGGAAACACCATATATTTT
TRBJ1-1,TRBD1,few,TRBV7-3,CASSSGGNTEAFF,TGTGCCAGCAGCTCAGGGGGGAACACTGAAGCTTTCTTT
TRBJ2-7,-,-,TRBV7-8,CASSFVRGSYEQYF,TGTGCCAGCAGCTTTGTTAGGGGTTCCTACGAGCAGTACTTC
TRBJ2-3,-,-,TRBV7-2,CASSPRPFVAGIRNTQYF,TGTGCCAGCAGCCCTAGGCCCTTCGTGGCGGGAATAAGGAATACGCAGTATTTT
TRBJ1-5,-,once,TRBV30,CAWSLTRSDSSNQPQHF,TGTGCCTGGAGTCTCACCCGATCCGATTCAAGCAATCAGCCCCAGCATTTT
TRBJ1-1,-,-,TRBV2,CASKRVNTEAFF,TGTGCCAGCAAGCGTGTGAACACTGAAGCTTTCTTT
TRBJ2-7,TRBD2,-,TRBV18,CASSPQREPSYEQYF,TGTGCCAGCTCACCCCAGCGGGAGCCCTCCTACGAGCAGTACTTC
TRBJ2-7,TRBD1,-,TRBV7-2,CASSLAGTGGYEQYF,TGTGCCAGCAGCTTAGCGGGGACAGGGGGCTACGAGCAGTACTTC
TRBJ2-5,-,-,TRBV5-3,CARSLNRELAGETQYF,TGTGCCAGAAGCTTGAACAGGGAACTGGCCGGAGAGACCCAGTACTTC
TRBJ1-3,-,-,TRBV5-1,CASSLAAGGTIYF,TGCGCCAGCAGCTTGGCCGCAGGCGGCACCATATATTTT
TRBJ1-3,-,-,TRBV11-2,CASSSNGPGNTIYF,TGTGCCAGCAGCTCCAACGGACCCGGAAACACCATATATTTT
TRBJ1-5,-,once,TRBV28,CASSFPVRSHSNQPQHF,TGTGCCAGCAGTTTCCCCGTTCGCAGCCATAGCAATCAGCCCCAGCATTTT
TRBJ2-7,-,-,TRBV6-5,CASSRVPNSYEQYF,TGTGCCAGCAGTCGGGTACCTAACTCCTACGAGCAGTACTTC
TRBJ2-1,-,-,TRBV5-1,CASSLGGRHYNEQFF,TGCGCCAGCAGCTTGGGTGGGAGACATTACAATGAGCAGTTCTTC
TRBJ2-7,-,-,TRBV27,CASSFLLGYEQYF,TGTGCCAGCAGTTTCTTATTGGGGTACGAGCAGTACTTC
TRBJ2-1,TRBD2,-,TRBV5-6,CASSFTSGSWEQFF,TGTGCCAGCAGCTTTACTAGCGGGAGTTGGGAGCAGTTCTTC
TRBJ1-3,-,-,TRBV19,CASSMTQGGNTIYF,TGTGCCAGTAGTATGACTCAGGGCGGAAACACCATATATTTT
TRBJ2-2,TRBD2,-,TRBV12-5,CASGLSRTSGIGELFF,TGTGCTAGTGGTTTGTCCCGGACTAGCGGGATCGGGGAGCTGTTTTTT
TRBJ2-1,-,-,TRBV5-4,CASSLPPPGTHVNEQFF,TGTGCCAGCAGCTTGCCCCCGCCCGGGACCCATGTGAATGAGCAGTTCTTC
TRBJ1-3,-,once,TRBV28,CASSLFAGSGNTIYF,TGTGCCAGCAGTTTGTTTGCGGGGTCAGGAAACACCATATATTTT
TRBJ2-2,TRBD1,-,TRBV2,CASRTGVFSGELFF,TGTGCCAGCAGGACAGGGGTTTTTTCCGGGGAGCTGTTTTTT
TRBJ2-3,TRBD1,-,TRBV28,CASRRQGSTDTQYF,TGTGCCAGCAGGCGACAGGGTAGCACAGATACGCAGTATTTT
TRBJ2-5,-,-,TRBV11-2,CASSLRRIQETQYF,TGTGCCAGCAGCTTACGGCGGATCCAAGAGACCCAGTACTTC